Listed here are 14 T cell receptor beta chains from one sample, sequenced in a study of T cells after yellow fever vaccination. One entry per CDR3 protein, called by TCRdb with MiXCR from the 5' RACE reads. Here the sample spans 110,000 to 150,000 distinct CDR3 sequences, approximately 6.6% being singletons. The specimen was CD4+ T cells sorted from PBMCs, collected 10 days after the yellow fever booster vaccination. These receptors all stem from a man in his thirties or forties who received the YFV17D yellow fever vaccine.

This clonotype was recorded many times. This rearrangement joins TRBV5-1 to TRBJ2-3, with 13 positions matching TRBD2. The junction had 1 base not matched to a gene; V was cut back by 3 bases and J by 3 bases. There are 15 residues in the CDR3. Germline CDR1 and CDR2: SGHRS and YFSETQ. The CDR3, as DNA: TGCGCCAGCAGCTGGGGACTAGCGGGAACAGATACGCAGTATTTT. Amino acids: CASSWGLAGTDTQYF.

This clonotype was seen ten or more times. J is TRBJ2-5 and V is TRBV5-6, with D unclear. CDR3 length equals 12 residues. Trimming pared 0 bases from V and 4 bases from J, leaving 4 bases between. Germline CDR1 is SGHDT and CDR2 is YYEEEE. This chain's CDR3 is CASSLASETQYF. The CDR3 region has the DNA TGTGCCAGCAGCTTGGCCTCAGAGACCCAGTACTTC.

This clonotype was counted many times. The chain employs TRBV28 and TRBJ2-2; TRBD2 aligns across 7 bases. V was clipped by 4 bases and J by 2 bases; unmatched bases: 7. The CDR3 has 16 residues. The germline V gene encodes CDR1 MDHEN and CDR2 SYDVKM. The chain's CDR3 is CASSSAGTTNTGELFF. The CDR3 DNA follows: TGTGCCAGCAGTTCCGCCGGGACTACCAACACCGGGGAGCTGTTTTTT.

This clonotype has ten or more counts. In DNA form, the CDR3 reads TGCAGTGCTATTCTAGGGGCTAGACAAGAGACCCAGTACTTC. Translation: CSAILGARQETQYF. V usage is TRBV20-1 and J usage is TRBJ2-5, with a possible D match to TRBD1 (5 bases). Germline V gene data show CDR1 as DFQATT and CDR2 as SNEGSKA (reference sequence). The CDR3 contains 14 residues. V shed 4 bases and J shed 2 bases, with 14 bases lying between them.

This clonotype has at least ten counts. The CDR3, as DNA: TGTGCCACCAGTGACCAGACAGCTAGCACAGATACGCAGTATTTT. This codes for CATSDQTASTDTQYF. The genes are TRBV24-1 and TRBJ2-3; possibly TRBD1 for D (5 bases). The CDR3 length is 15 residues. V was cut by 4 bases and J by 0 bases, with 10 bases left in between. Germline V lookup: CDR1 KGHDR, CDR2 SFDVKD.

This clonotype was found many times. The chain couples TRBV18 to TRBJ2-7, with TRBD1 matching over 9 bases. V trimming: 2 bases; J trimming: 4 bases; junction bases outside the gene matches: 3. Germline V gene sequence: CDR1 KGHSH, CDR2 LQKENI. The CDR3 is 14 residues long. In nucleotides, the CDR3 is TGTGCCAGCTCACCAGGACAGGGGTGGTACGAGCAGTACTTC. This sequence encodes CASSPGQGWYEQYF.

This clonotype appeared many times. The chain is built from TRBV20-1 and TRBJ2-7; 7 bases are shared with TRBD2. Trimming cost V 0 bases and J 0 bases; bases outside gene matches: 14. CDR3 length equals 18 residues. Looked up from germline, CDR1 is DFQATT and CDR2 is SNEGSKA (reference sequence). DNA of the CDR3: TGCAGTGCTAGAGATCCCGGGCTAGCGGCCTTGAGCTCCTACGAGCAGTACTTC. It encodes CSARDPGLAALSSYEQYF.

This clonotype showed up just once. A much larger clone differs by one base, so this may be a read error. The CDR3 nucleotides read TGTGCCAGCACCCAAGCGTTCGGGGAGGGGCAGACCCAGTACTTC. Translated, it gives CASTQAFGEGQTQYF. The genes are TRBV3-1 and TRBJ2-5; 7 nucleotides agree with TRBD2. CDR1 and CDR2 from the germline V gene are LGHDT and YNNKEL (reference sequence). The CDR3 contains 15 residues.

This clonotype was counted many times. The V call is TRBV12-5, the J call TRBJ2-7, with D unresolved. The CDR3 is 13 amino acids. Trimming pared 4 bases from V and 2 bases from J, leaving 9 bases between. Germline CDR1 LGHNT, CDR2 FRNRAP. The CDR3: CASGSPETYEQYF. In DNA, the CDR3 is TGTGCTAGTGGTTCACCCGAAACCTACGAGCAGTACTTC.

This clonotype was detected many times. The chain has TRBV12-3 or TRBV12-4 and TRBJ2-1; 7 nucleotides agree with TRBD2. The V and J ends lost 5 bases and 10 bases, in that order; junction bases with no gene match: 11. The CDR3 contains 14 residues. The CDR3 sequence: CASSAGTKSGEQFF. CDR3 sequence (DNA): TGTGCCAGCAGTGCCGGGACTAAGTCGGGAGAGCAGTTCTTC.

As to this clonotype: A read error may be the cause here, since a much bigger clone is one base away. This sequence joins TRBV6-5 and TRBJ1-3; no clear D. There are 11 residues in the CDR3. V lost 11 bases and J lost 6, with 11 bases in between. Germline loops: CDR1 MNHEY, CDR2 SVGAGI. For the CDR3, the DNA is TGTGCCGGCGGGATAGCAAACACCATATATTTT. This gives the protein CAGGIANTIYF.

This clonotype has a count of ten or more. This sequence joins TRBV28 and TRBJ2-7; 8 bases fit TRBD2. The CDR3 is made up of 14 amino acids. CDR1 is MDHEN, CDR2 SYDVKM, per germline. V was clipped by 11 bases and J by 1 base; unmatched bases: 10. DNA of the CDR3: TGTGCCGGATCAACTAGCGGACTATCCTACGAGCAGTACTTC. Its translation: CAGSTSGLSYEQYF. Complete variable domain (other parts from reference TRBV28 and TRBJ2-7): DVKVTQSSRYLVKRTGEKVFLECVQDMDHENMFWYRQDPGLGLRLIYFSYDVKMKEKGDIPEGYSVSREKKERFSLILESASTNQTSMYLCAGSTSGLSYEQYFGPGTRLTVT.

This clonotype was found many times. CDR3: CASSRGLAGVGGTYNEQFF. The CDR3 bases are TGTGCCAGCAGTCGGGGACTAGCGGGAGTAGGTGGAACCTACAATGAGCAGTTCTTC. The rearrangement links TRBV9 to TRBJ2-1, with 14 bases that match TRBD2. The germline CDR1 and CDR2 sequences are SGDLS and YYNGEE. With V trimmed by 5 bases and J by 2 bases, 12 bases remained unmatched. This CDR3 comprises 19 residues.

This clonotype has at least ten counts. The chain uses TRBV7-2 and TRBJ2-1; the D call may be TRBD1 or TRBD2 (7 bases each). Germline values: CDR1 SGHTA, CDR2 FQGNSA. V lost 2 bases, J lost 6 bases, and 17 bases lay in between. This CDR3 comprises 16 residues. Here the CDR3 reads CASSLRGVRQGNEQFF. CDR3 bases: TGTGCCAGCAGCTTACGGGGGGTGAGACAGGGCAATGAGCAGTTCTTC.